A single sample gave rise to the 7 T cell receptor beta chains below, sequenced in a study of cytomegalovirus exposure and HLA in healthy donors. Primers for the PCR totalled 60 Vbeta and 13 Jbeta. TCRdb's table, derived via immunoSEQ multiplex PCR, lists solely in-frame clones and lacks some. The sample has about 150,000 clones; the top ten hold 1.5% to 2%. The sample consisted of PBMCs. Receptors were obtained from a woman aged 45-65 years in good health and CMV-seronegative.

V is TRBV5-4 and J is TRBJ2-7; D is ambiguous. V dropped 6 bases and J dropped 2 bases, with 12 bases sitting between them. Germline CDR1 and CDR2: SGHNT and YYREEE (reference sequence). This CDR3 comprises 13 residues. CDR3 DNA sequence: TGTGCCAGCAACTTCCAAGACACCTACGAGCAGTACTTC. It is translated as CASNFQDTYEQYF.

This chain joins TRBV2 and TRBJ1-3, with 9 bases aligning to TRBD1. Germline-derived CDR1 and CDR2 are SNHLY and FYNNEI. This CDR3 region has 17 residues. The V segment lost 5 bases and the J segment 1 base; nucleotides outside the gene matches: 9. The CDR3 nucleotides are TGTGCCAGCAGTCAGTTCCCGGACAGGGGATCTGGAAACACCATATATTTT. Its protein is CASSQFPDRGSGNTIYF.

This rearrangement joins TRBV7-2 to TRBJ2-3; 7 positions agree with TRBD2. Germline V gene lookup returns CDR1 SGHTA and CDR2 FQGNSA. The CDR3 totals 15 residues. V lost 4 bases, J lost 3 bases, and 7 bases stayed unmatched. The CDR3 here is CASSSGGRATDTQYF. CDR3 DNA: TGTGCCAGCAGCTCGGGGGGTAGGGCGACAGATACGCAGTATTTT.

The V gene is TRBV5-6, the J gene TRBJ2-3; possibly TRBD1 for D (6 bases). The CDR3 consists of 14 residues. V shed 2 bases and J shed 3 bases, with 10 bases lying between them. The V gene's germline CDR1 is SGHDT and CDR2 YYEEEE. CDR3 sequence reads: CASSFPQGTDTQYF. In nucleotides, the CDR3 is TGTGCCAGCAGCTTCCCACAGGGAACAGATACGCAGTATTTT.

The chain has TRBV9 and TRBJ1-3; maybe TRBD1 (6 bases). CDR1 is SGDLS, CDR2 YYNGEE, per germline. The CDR3 length is 17 residues. The V end was cut by 4 bases, the J end by 0 bases, with 17 bases between. In nucleotides, the CDR3 is TGTGCCAGCAGCTCTACAGGGACATCCAACTCTGGAAACACCATATATTTT. This gives the protein CASSSTGTSNSGNTIYF.

Details on this clone: Other DNA sequences of this sample code for an identical CDR3. The genes are TRBV19 and TRBJ1-5; weak D call: TRBD1 (5 bases). Deletions cut 5 bases from V and 0 bases from J, with 14 bases between. This CDR3 has 16 residues. CDR1 LNHDA and CDR2 SQIVND come from the germline V gene (reference sequence). The CDR3 coding sequence is TGTGCCAGTAGTCCCCGGACAACTTATAGCAATCAGCCCCAGCATTTT. Protein product: CASSPRTTYSNQPQHF.

The rearrangement joins TRBV19 to TRBJ2-2; D is perhaps TRBD2 (6 bases). The V end lost 6 bases, the J end lost 6 bases, and 8 bases lay between the germline ends. The CDR3 covers 12 residues. Germline CDR1 is LNHDA and CDR2 is SQIVND (reference sequence). The CDR3 coding sequence is TGTGCCAGTAGACTAGCAGCCGGGGAGCTGTTTTTT. This gives the protein CASRLAAGELFF.